The 28 T cell receptor beta chains reported below all come from one sample, sequenced in a study of spatial heterogeneity in lung cancer. Time point here: blood at routine non-recurrence follow-up after resection. MiXCR was run by TCRdb on the 5' RACE reads, yielding one entry per CDR3 protein. The repertoire includes 55,000 to 75,000 distinct CDR3 sequences, less than 9.5% of them detected once, and approximately 2% sits in the top ten. The input for sequencing was PBMCs, taken at follow-up. Receptors were obtained from a female donor with early-stage non-small cell lung cancer.

There are a few counts of this clonotype. The genes are TRBV14 and TRBJ2-1; D is possibly TRBD2 (6 bases). The CDR3 covers 14 residues. Trimming stripped 4 bases from V and 0 bases from J, with 7 bases between. Germline V CDR1 and CDR2: SGHDN, FVKESK. CDR3 bases: TGTGCCAGCAGCCGGGACTTCTCCTACAATGAGCAGTTCTTC. This codes for CASSRDFSYNEQFF.

This clonotype was detected many times. The gene calls are TRBV28 and TRBJ2-2; no definite D call. Germline CDR1 is MDHEN and CDR2 is SYDVKM. The V gene lost 4 bases and the J gene lost 7 bases, with 10 bases spanning the gap. The CDR3 runs 13 residues. Written as DNA, the CDR3 is TGTGCCAGCAGTTCCGCTGGTATCGGGGAGCTGTTTTTT. It is translated as CASSSAGIGELFF.

The chain uses TRBV11-2 and TRBJ1-1, with D perhaps matching TRBD1 (5 bases). V dropped 4 bases and J dropped 1 base, with 25 bases sitting between them. The CDR3 covers 19 residues. Germline V CDR1 and CDR2: SGHAT, FQNNGV. CDR3 sequence reads: CASSSFRDSLRRENTEAFF. In DNA, the CDR3 is TGTGCCAGCAGCTCCTTCCGGGACTCATTACGCCGAGAGAACACTGAAGCTTTCTTT.

This clonotype was detected ten times or more. The chain recombines TRBV5-1 with TRBJ2-1; 8 bases fit TRBD2. The CDR3 runs 15 residues. Looked up from germline, CDR1 is SGHRS and CDR2 is YFSETQ. V trimming: 0 bases; J trimming: 7 bases; junction bases outside the gene matches: 6. The CDR3 region has the DNA TGCGCCAGCAGCTTGGCAGCGGGAGTAGAAAATGAGCAGTTCTTC. This translates into CASSLAAGVENEQFF.

The chain employs TRBV28 and TRBJ2-1, with TRBD2 matching 9 bases. The CDR3 contains 13 residues. Losses at the gene ends were 11 bases for V and 8 bases for J; bases not matched to a gene: 10. CDR1 and CDR2 (germline): MDHEN, SYDVKM. CDR3 DNA: TGTGCCGGCCAGGTAGCGGGAGTCGATGAGCAGTTCTTC. Encoded protein: CAGQVAGVDEQFF.

This clonotype was seen many times. This sequence joins TRBV30 and TRBJ1-2, with 11 bases aligning to TRBD1. The CDR3 extends over 13 amino acids. V was pared by 3 bases and J by 7 bases, with 4 bases of the junction left unmatched. Germline V gives CDR1 GTSNPN, CDR2 SVGIG (reference sequence). CDR3 sequence reads: CAWRGQGAAGYTF. The CDR3 DNA reads as TGTGCCTGGAGAGGACAGGGGGCGGCTGGCTACACCTTC.

Only a few counts were recorded for this clonotype. The chain couples TRBV6-1 to TRBJ1-1, with D maybe TRBD1 (5 bases). V was shortened by 6 bases and J by 2 bases, with 13 bases between the two germline ends. The germline V gene has CDR1 MNHNS and CDR2 SASEGT. The CDR3 loop spans 14 amino acids. The CDR3 DNA reads TGTGCCAGCAGACCGGGACCAGAAAACACTGAAGCTTTCTTT. Its protein is CASRPGPENTEAFF.

This clonotype was counted many times. This chain joins TRBV19 and TRBJ2-1; tentative D call: TRBD2 (5 bases). The ends were cut back, 3 bases at V and 4 bases at J, with 13 bases in the middle. Germline CDR1 LNHDA, CDR2 SQIVND (reference sequence). The CDR3 runs to 15 residues. CDR3 sequence: CASSILREQYNEQFF. The CDR3 nucleotides are TGTGCCAGTAGTATCCTGAGGGAGCAATACAATGAGCAGTTCTTC.

This clonotype was counted between two and nine times. This chain links TRBV10-3 with TRBJ2-7; 10 positions match TRBD2. The germline CDR1 and CDR2 sequences are ENHRY and SYGVKD. The CDR3 consists of 16 residues. Trimming took 7 bases from V and 1 from J; bases not matched to a gene: 10. The CDR3 sequence: CAITQTSGRPSYEQYF. In DNA, the CDR3 is TGTGCCATCACCCAGACTAGCGGGCGACCTTCCTACGAGCAGTACTTC.

This clonotype was observed at least ten times. This rearrangement joins TRBV5-1 to TRBJ1-2, with TRBD1 as a possible D gene (5 bases). Trimming cost V 4 bases and J 7 bases, with 11 bases left between them. The CDR3 has 12 residues. Germline V lookup: CDR1 SGHRS, CDR2 YFSETQ. The CDR3 reads CASSDFRVGYTF. As DNA, the CDR3 is TGCGCCAGCAGCGATTTCAGGGTTGGCTACACCTTC. Together with reference TRBV5-1 and TRBJ1-2, the CDR3 gives the full variable domain: KAGVTQTPRYLIKTRGQQVTLSCSPISGHRSVSWYQQTPGQGLQFLFEYFSETQRNKGNFPGRFSGRQFSNSRSEMNVSTLELGDSALYLCASSDFRVGYTFGSGTRLTVV.

The J gene is TRBJ2-2, the V gene TRBV3-1; a weak D match, TRBD2 (5 bases). Trimming removed 5 bases from V and 2 bases from J, with 12 bases in between. CDR1 is LGHDT, CDR2 YNNKEL, per germline (reference sequence). The CDR3 length is 15 residues. CDR3 sequence (DNA): TGTGCCAGCAGCGTTGGACTTACCAACACCGGGGAGCTGTTTTTT. Residues: CASSVGLTNTGELFF.

This clonotype was counted ten times or more. The chain is built from TRBV6-1 and TRBJ2-7; D unclear. Trimming cost V 9 bases and J 3 bases, with 21 bases left between them. The germline V gene has CDR1 MNHNS and CDR2 SASEGT. CDR3 size: 15 residues. The CDR3 coding sequence is TGTGCCAGTACAACCTGGACCGACCCCTTCTACGAGCAGTACTTC. It translates to CASTTWTDPFYEQYF.

In its sample, this clonotype was seen many times. The chain is built from TRBV25-1 and TRBJ2-1; D is ambiguous. V was clipped by 3 bases and J by 7 bases, with 4 bases between them. Germline loops: CDR1 MGHDK, CDR2 SYGVNS. CDR3 length: 11 residues. Written as DNA, the CDR3 is TGTGCCAGCAGTGACGTGAATGAGCAGTTCTTC. Protein sequence: CASSDVNEQFF.

This clonotype was counted a few times. The chain uses TRBV5-4 and TRBJ2-5, with TRBD2 identical over 7 bases. CDR3 length equals 15 residues. Germline values: CDR1 SGHNT, CDR2 YYREEE (reference sequence). V shed 5 bases and J 5 bases; nucleotides not matched to a gene: 12. CDR3 sequence reads: CASSRPGGGRETQYF. Written as DNA, the CDR3 is TGTGCCAGCAGTCGCCCGGGAGGAGGCCGGGAGACCCAGTACTTC.

This clonotype was recorded a few times. The rearrangement links TRBV7-2 to TRBJ2-2, with TRBD1 matching 10 bases. The V gene end was trimmed by 4 bases and the J gene end by 7 bases; junction bases not matched to a gene: 6. This CDR3 has 15 residues. Looked up from germline, CDR1 is SGHTA and CDR2 is FQGNSA. The CDR3 spells CASSYRTGGVGELFF. In DNA, the CDR3 is TGTGCCAGCAGCTACCGGACAGGGGGGGTCGGGGAGCTGTTTTTT.

The rearrangement links TRBV18 to TRBJ2-7; D may be TRBD2 (5 bases). The V end lost 2 bases, the J end lost 0 bases, and 8 bases lay between the germline ends. CDR1 is KGHSH and CDR2 is LQKENI in the germline V gene. CDR3 length: 14 amino acids. CDR3 DNA sequence: TGTGCCAGCTCACCAAGGAGCGGCTCCTACGAGCAGTACTTC. Translated, it gives CASSPRSGSYEQYF.

This clonotype was picked up a small number of times. The chain uses TRBV6-5 and TRBJ2-5; TRBD2 matches at 7 bases. V was pared by 8 bases and J by 1 base, with 4 bases of the junction left unmatched. The germline V gene encodes CDR1 MNHEY and CDR2 SVGAGI. This CDR3 region has 13 residues. The CDR3 DNA reads TGTGCCAGCGGCGGGGGTTTCCAAGAGACCCAGTACTTC. It specifies CASGGGFQETQYF.

This rearrangement joins TRBV7-8 to TRBJ2-1; 8 bases are shared with TRBD2. The CDR3 spans 16 residues. The V segment lost 5 bases and the J segment 0 bases; nucleotides outside the gene matches: 6. Germline values: CDR1 SGHVS, CDR2 FQNEAQ. CDR3 nucleotides: TGTGCCAGCAGCGGCGGACTAGCAGTCTCCTACAATGAGCAGTTCTTC. Protein: CASSGGLAVSYNEQFF.

This clonotype was counted many times. J is TRBJ1-2 and V is TRBV6-5; 7 bases agree with TRBD1. This CDR3 spans 13 amino acids. Trimming cost V 6 bases and J 8 bases; bases outside gene matches: 9. Germline values: CDR1 MNHEY, CDR2 SVGAGI. CDR3: CASSETGFPGYTF. Here the CDR3 DNA reads TGTGCCAGCAGCGAGACAGGGTTTCCAGGCTACACCTTC.

A remark on this clonotype: Possible read error: a much larger clone is one base away. The chain has TRBV24-1 and TRBJ2-1; no definite D call. Trimming cost V 4 bases and J 3 bases, with 3 bases left between them. From germline, CDR1 is KGHDR and CDR2 SFDVKD. The CDR3 has 12 amino acids. CDR3 in amino acids: CATSDVYNEQFF. CDR3 bases: TGTGCCACCAGTGACGTCTACAATGAGCAGTTCTTC.

This clonotype was detected ten times or more. The V and J genes are TRBV29-1 and TRBJ1-3, with 8 bases that match TRBD1. The CDR3 runs to 13 residues. V dropped 8 bases and J dropped 2; count of bases not matched to a gene: 5. Germline V gene sequence: CDR1 SQVTM, CDR2 ANQGSEA. The chain's CDR3 is CSPTGGTGNTIYF. The CDR3 nucleotides are TGCAGCCCTACAGGGGGTACTGGAAACACCATATATTTT.

In its sample, this clonotype was seen many times. The CDR3 bases are TGTGCCAGTAGCCAAGGACTAGCGGGAGGGCGGCAGTACTTC. This gives the protein CASSQGLAGGRQYF. This sequence joins TRBV19 and TRBJ2-7; TRBD2 agrees at 15 bases. This CDR3 has 14 amino acids. Trimming at V came to 6 bases and at J to 9 bases, leaving 6 bases not matched to a gene. Germline CDR1 LNHDA, CDR2 SQIVND (reference sequence).

The chain has TRBV12-3 or TRBV12-4 and TRBJ2-1, with 9 bases aligning to TRBD2. V lost 6 bases and J lost 4; bases outside the gene matches: 4. CDR3 length: 14 amino acids. DNA of the CDR3: TGTGCCAGCAGGACTAGCGGCACTTACAATGAGCAGTTCTTC. This encodes CASRTSGTYNEQFF.

This clonotype was found many times. The chain combines TRBV20-1 with TRBJ2-1; D may be TRBD2 (7 bases). Deletions cut 6 bases from V and 3 bases from J, with 21 bases between. Germline CDR1 DFQATT, CDR2 SNEGSKA (reference sequence). CDR3 length: 16 residues. This CDR3 reads CSAPRAGATIYNEQFF. CDR3 DNA: TGCAGTGCCCCTCGGGCGGGGGCCACTATCTACAATGAGCAGTTCTTC.

This clonotype appeared many times. The genes are TRBV20-1 and TRBJ2-7; the match to TRBD2 covers 9 bases. V lost 3 bases, J lost 5 bases, and 11 bases stayed unmatched. The CDR3 extends over 15 amino acids. Germline V gene sequence: CDR1 DFQATT, CDR2 SNEGSKA (reference sequence). CDR3 in DNA: TGCAGTGCTAGTAGGGGGCGGGAGGGCCTTGACGAGCAGTACTTC. This codes for CSASRGREGLDEQYF.

The J gene is TRBJ2-5, the V gene TRBV29-1; D call uncertain. Deletions cut 4 bases from V and 4 bases from J, with 10 bases between. This CDR3 region has 12 residues. Germline CDR1 reads SQVTM; CDR2 reads ANQGSEA. In DNA, the CDR3 is TGCAGCGTTGTGACCGTCGGAGAGACCCAGTACTTC. As protein: CSVVTVGETQYF.

This clonotype appeared many times. The chain links TRBV7-3 to TRBJ2-1; 9 nucleotides align to TRBD2. There are 15 residues in the CDR3. Germline trimming cut 5 bases from V and 1 base from J; bases unmatched to any gene: 3. Germline V gene sequence: CDR1 SGHTA, CDR2 FQGTGA. CDR3 residues: CASSISGSSYNEQFF. The CDR3, as DNA: TGTGCCAGCAGCATTAGCGGGAGTTCCTACAATGAGCAGTTCTTC.

Ten or more counts support this clonotype. The chain uses TRBV19 and TRBJ2-1, with 7 bases identical to TRBD2. The germline V gene encodes CDR1 LNHDA and CDR2 SQIVND (reference sequence). CDR3 length equals 13 residues. V dropped 8 bases and J dropped 5; count of bases not matched to a gene: 6. CDR3 sequence: CASAVGTNNEQFF. The CDR3 coding sequence is TGTGCCAGTGCAGTCGGGACTAACAATGAGCAGTTCTTC.